The 13 T cell receptor beta chains reported below all come from one sample, sequenced in a study of cytomegalovirus exposure and HLA in healthy donors. Both 60 Vbeta primers and 13 Jbeta primers went into the PCR. The table came from immunoSEQ multiplex PCR; TCRdb's copy has only in-frame clones and leaves some out. The profile shows roughly 120,000 clones, approximately 80% of them singletons. Sequencing was done on a sample of PBMCs. Every receptor here comes from a woman aged 60-70 years in good health and CMV-seropositive.

The chain links TRBV29-1 to TRBJ2-1, with 8 nucleotides matching TRBD1. This CDR3 is 14 amino acids long. From germline, CDR1 is SQVTM and CDR2 ANQGSEA. The V and J ends lost 4 bases and 7 bases, in that order; junction bases with no gene match: 9. CDR3 protein: CSVVDRRGRNEQFF. DNA for the CDR3: TGCAGCGTTGTAGATCGCAGGGGGCGGAATGAGCAGTTCTTC.

This chain connects TRBV6-1 to TRBJ1-2, with a weak D call TRBD1 (6 bases). Trimming stripped 7 bases from V and 0 bases from J, with 15 bases between. This CDR3 spans 15 amino acids. Germline V gives CDR1 MNHNS, CDR2 SASEGT. CDR3 amino acids: CASIYGGQPNYGYTF. As DNA, the CDR3 is TGTGCCAGCATTTATGGAGGACAGCCTAACTATGGCTACACCTTC.

The chain combines TRBV6-5 with TRBJ1-2, with unresolved D. The germline V and J ends were trimmed by 0 bases and 8 bases, with 16 bases remaining between them. CDR3 length equals 15 residues. The germline CDR1 and CDR2 sequences are MNHEY and SVGAGI. The CDR3 bases are TGTGCCAGCAGTTACTCTCATACCGGCTGGGCCGGCTACACCTTC. Amino acids: CASSYSHTGWAGYTF.

The J gene is TRBJ2-7, the V gene TRBV5-1; no clear D gene. V was trimmed by 4 bases and J by 4 bases, leaving 12 bases between them. CDR1 is SGHRS, CDR2 YFSETQ, per germline. This CDR3 region has 13 residues. The CDR3 DNA is TGCGCCAGCAGCGAAGACAACGGATACGAGCAGTACTTC. Protein: CASSEDNGYEQYF.

The chain carries TRBV10-1 and TRBJ2-5, with unresolved D. The CDR3 runs to 13 residues. Germline values: CDR1 WNHNN, CDR2 SYGVQD (reference sequence). V lost 2 bases and J 0 bases, leaving 4 bases between the germline ends. CDR3 sequence: CASSEGHQETQYF. CDR3 coding DNA: TGCGCCAGCAGTGAGGGGCACCAAGAGACCCAGTACTTC.

This clone is a singleton in its sample. This chain links TRBV9 with TRBJ2-7; 13 bases are shared with TRBD2. The CDR3 has 15 residues. The germline CDR1 and CDR2 sequences are SGDLS and YYNGEE. The V segment lost 0 bases and the J segment 6 bases; nucleotides outside the gene matches: 3. CDR3 loop: CASSVAGTSGTEQYF. In DNA, the CDR3 is TGTGCCAGCAGCGTAGCTGGGACTAGCGGGACCGAGCAGTACTTC.

The chain carries TRBV27 and TRBJ2-3; possibly TRBD2 for D (6 bases). CDR3 length equals 15 residues. V lost 4 bases and J lost 0, with 11 bases in between. Germline assignment: CDR1 MNHEY and CDR2 SMNVEV (reference sequence). DNA of the CDR3: TGTGCCAGCAGTTGGCAGCGGGCCAGCACAGATACGCAGTATTTT. The encoded protein is CASSWQRASTDTQYF.

V and J are TRBV5-6 and TRBJ2-2, with 12 bases identical to TRBD2. Germline trimming cut 2 bases from V and 6 bases from J; bases unmatched to any gene: 5. CDR3 length: 16 amino acids. Germline V gene lookup returns CDR1 SGHDT and CDR2 YYEEEE. CDR3 loop: CASSFVTSGSSGELFF. The CDR3 nucleotides are TGTGCCAGCAGCTTTGTGACTAGCGGGAGTTCCGGGGAGCTGTTTTTT.

The rearrangement joins TRBV9 to TRBJ2-5; 7 positions match TRBD1. Germline CDR1 and CDR2: SGDLS and YYNGEE. V dropped 2 bases and J dropped 5; count of bases not matched to a gene: 6. The CDR3 extends over 14 amino acids. This CDR3 is CASSVTGAPETQYF. DNA of the CDR3: TGTGCCAGCAGCGTCACAGGGGCCCCGGAGACCCAGTACTTC.

V gene TRBV6-6 combines with J gene TRBJ2-1; 7 nucleotides match TRBD1. The V and J ends lost 4 bases and 2 bases, in that order; junction bases with no gene match: 5. The CDR3 length is 15 residues. Germline V gene lookup returns CDR1 MNHNY and CDR2 SVGAGI (reference sequence). The CDR3 coding sequence is TGTGCCAGCAGTTTCCGGGACAGTACCTACAATGAGCAGTTCTTC. Translating it yields CASSFRDSTYNEQFF.

As to this clone: One junction end disagrees with the germline gene, perhaps due to a read error. The V call is TRBV7-7, the J call TRBJ2-1; 8 bases line up with TRBD2. This CDR3 contains 15 residues. Germline CDR1 reads SSHAT; CDR2 reads FNYEAQ (reference sequence). CDR3 sequence: CASSLSGSSYNEQFF. The CDR3, as DNA: TGTGCTAGCAGCTTAAGCGGGAGCTCCTACAATGAGCAGTTCTTC.

This chain uses TRBV27 with TRBJ2-7, with D tentatively TRBD1 (6 bases). The CDR3 covers 15 residues. Germline V gene sequence: CDR1 MNHEY, CDR2 SMNVEV (reference sequence). With 4 bases removed from V and 4 bases from J, the gap between germline ends came to 17 bases. The CDR3 sequence is CASSSKGWGPYEQYF. CDR3 nucleotide sequence: TGTGCCAGCAGTTCCAAGGGGTGGGGGCCATACGAGCAGTACTTC.

The J gene is TRBJ2-1, the V gene TRBV6-6; no clear D. V was cut by 2 bases and J by 6 bases, with 11 bases left in between. CDR1 and CDR2 from the germline V gene are MNHNY and SVGAGI (reference sequence). The length of the CDR3 is 14 residues. CDR3 sequence reads: CASSYPPRINEQFF. The DNA of the CDR3 is TGTGCCAGCAGTTACCCCCCTAGAATCAATGAGCAGTTCTTC.